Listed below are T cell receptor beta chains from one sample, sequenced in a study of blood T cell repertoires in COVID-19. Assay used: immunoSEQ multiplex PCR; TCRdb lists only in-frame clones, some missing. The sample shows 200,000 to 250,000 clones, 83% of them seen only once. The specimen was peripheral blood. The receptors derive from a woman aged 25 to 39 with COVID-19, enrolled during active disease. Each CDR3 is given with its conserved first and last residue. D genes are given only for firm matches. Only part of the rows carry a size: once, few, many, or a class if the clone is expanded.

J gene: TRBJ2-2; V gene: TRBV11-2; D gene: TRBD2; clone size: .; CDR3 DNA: TGTGCCAGCCGGGGCCTAGCGGGAGGAACCGGGGAGCTGTTTTTT; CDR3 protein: CASRGLAGGTGELFF
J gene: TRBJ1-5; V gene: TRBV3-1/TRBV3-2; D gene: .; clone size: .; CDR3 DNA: TGTGCCAGCAGCCAAGTTTCCTGGGTCGGAAGGGGTAAGCAGCCCCAGCATTTT; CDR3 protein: CASSQVSWVGRGKQPQHF
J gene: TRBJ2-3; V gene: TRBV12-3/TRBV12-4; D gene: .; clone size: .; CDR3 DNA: TGTGCCAGCAGTAAGCGAAGCGCAGATACGCAGTATTTT; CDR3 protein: CASSKRSADTQYF
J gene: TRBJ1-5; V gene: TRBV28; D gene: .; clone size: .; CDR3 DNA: TGTGCCAGCGAGCCGCAGGGCCTTAATCAGCCCCAGCATTTT; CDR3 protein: CASEPQGLNQPQHF
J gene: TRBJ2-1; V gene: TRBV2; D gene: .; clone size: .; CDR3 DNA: TGTGCCAGCATCGGGAGCTCCTACAATGAGCAGTTCTTC; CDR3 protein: CASIGSSYNEQFF
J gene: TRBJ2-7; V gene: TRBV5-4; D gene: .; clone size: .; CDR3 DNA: TGTGCCAGCAGCTTGTCGGGAGAGCAGTACTTC; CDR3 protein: CASSLSGEQYF
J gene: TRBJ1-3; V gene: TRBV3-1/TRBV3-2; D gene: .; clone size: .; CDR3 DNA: TGTGCCAGCAGCCAAGATTGGAGGAACACCATATATTTT; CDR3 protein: CASSQDWRNTIYF
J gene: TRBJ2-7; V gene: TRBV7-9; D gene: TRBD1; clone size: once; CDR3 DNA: TGTGCCAGCAGCTTAGCCAGGACAGGATTAACCTACGAGCAGTACTTC; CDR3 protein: CASSLARTGLTYEQYF
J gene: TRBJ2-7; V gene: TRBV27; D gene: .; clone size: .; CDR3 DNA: TGTGCCAGCAGTTTTTCCCCAGGGAACTCCTACGAGCAGTACTTC; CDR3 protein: CASSFSPGNSYEQYF
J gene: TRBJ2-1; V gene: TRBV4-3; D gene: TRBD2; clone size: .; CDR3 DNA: TGCGCCAGCGGCCAAGAACCCAGCGGGATTTACAATGAGCAGTTCTTC; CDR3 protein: CASGQEPSGIYNEQFF
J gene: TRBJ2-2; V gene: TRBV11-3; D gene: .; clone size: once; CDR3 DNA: TGTGCCAGCAGCCCCGCCCCGAGCAGGTCTGGCACCGGGGAGCTGTTTTTT; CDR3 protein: CASSPAPSRSGTGELFF
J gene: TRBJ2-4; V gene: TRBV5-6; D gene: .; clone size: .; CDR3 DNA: TGTGCCAGCAGCTTTAGGGGCAACCTAGCCAAAAACATTCAGTACTTC; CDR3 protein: CASSFRGNLAKNIQYF
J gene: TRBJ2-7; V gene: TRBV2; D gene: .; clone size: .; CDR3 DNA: TGTGCCAGCAGGGAACAGGGCCCCTCCTATGAGCAGTACTTC; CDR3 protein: CASREQGPSYEQYF
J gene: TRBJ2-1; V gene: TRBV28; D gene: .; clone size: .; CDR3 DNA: TGTGCCAGCAGGGGGGCCGGGGCAAGTGAGCAGTTCTTC; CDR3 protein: CASRGAGASEQFF
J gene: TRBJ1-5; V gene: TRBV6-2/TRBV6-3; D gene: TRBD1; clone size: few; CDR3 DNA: TGTGCCAGCAGTTACGGCAGGGGGCCGCGACAGCCCCAGCATTTT; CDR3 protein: CASSYGRGPRQPQHF
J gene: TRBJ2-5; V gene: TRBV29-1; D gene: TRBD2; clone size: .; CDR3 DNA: TGCAGCGTCGACCGACTAGCGGGAGTAGGAGAGACCCAGTACTTC; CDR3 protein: CSVDRLAGVGETQYF
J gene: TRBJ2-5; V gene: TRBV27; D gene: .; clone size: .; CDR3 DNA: TGTGCCAGCAGCCCGGACAGCGTCGTCCTGGAGACCCAGTACTTC; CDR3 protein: CASSPDSVVLETQYF
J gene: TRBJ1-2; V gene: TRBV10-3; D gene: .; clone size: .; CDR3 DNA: TGTGCCATCAGTGTCGGGGATGGCTACACCTTC; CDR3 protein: CAISVGDGYTF
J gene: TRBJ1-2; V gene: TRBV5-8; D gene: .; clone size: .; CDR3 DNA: TGTGCCAGCAGCGATACAGGGTTGGCCTATGGCTACACCTTC; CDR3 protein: CASSDTGLAYGYTF
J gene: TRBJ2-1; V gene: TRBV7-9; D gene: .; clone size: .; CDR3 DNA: TGTGCCAGCAGCTTAGATAGGGCGGGTAATGAGCAGTTCTTC; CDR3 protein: CASSLDRAGNEQFF
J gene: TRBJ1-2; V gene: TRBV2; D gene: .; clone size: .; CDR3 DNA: TGTGCCAGCAGGTCCACAACTAACTATGGCTACACCTTC; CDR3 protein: CASRSTTNYGYTF
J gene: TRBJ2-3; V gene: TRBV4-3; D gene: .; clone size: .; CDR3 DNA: TGCGCCAGCAGCGCCCGGGACACACGCACAGATACGCAGTATTTT; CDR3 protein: CASSARDTRTDTQYF
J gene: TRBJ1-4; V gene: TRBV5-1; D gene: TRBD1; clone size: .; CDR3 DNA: TGCGCCAGCAGCCCGGCGGGGACAGGAAATGAAAAACTGTTTTTT; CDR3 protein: CASSPAGTGNEKLFF
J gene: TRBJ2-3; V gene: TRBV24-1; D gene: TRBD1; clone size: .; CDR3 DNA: TGTGCCACCAGTGATTTGAACCCCGCCCAGGGGGAAATAGATACGCAGTATTTT; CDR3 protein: CATSDLNPAQGEIDTQYF
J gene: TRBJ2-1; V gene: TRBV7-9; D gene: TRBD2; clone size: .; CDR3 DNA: TGTGCCAGCAGCCCAACCGGGACTAGCGGGAGAAGTAATGAGCAGTTCTTC; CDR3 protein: CASSPTGTSGRSNEQFF
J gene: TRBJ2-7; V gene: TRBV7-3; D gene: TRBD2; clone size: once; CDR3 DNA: TGTGCCAGCAGCTTAAATAGCGGGAGGGCCTACGAGCAGTACTTC; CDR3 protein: CASSLNSGRAYEQYF
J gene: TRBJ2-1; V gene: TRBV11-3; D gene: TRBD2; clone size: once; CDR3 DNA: TGTGCCAGCAGCCTAGGGGCTAGCGGGGCTTTGGGTGAGCAGTTCTTC; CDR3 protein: CASSLGASGALGEQFF
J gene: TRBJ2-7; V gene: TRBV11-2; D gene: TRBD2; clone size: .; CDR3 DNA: TGTGCCAGCAGCCCCGGGACTAGTGGGACCTACGAGCAGTACTTC; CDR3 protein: CASSPGTSGTYEQYF
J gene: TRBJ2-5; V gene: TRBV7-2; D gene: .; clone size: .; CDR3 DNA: TGTGCCAGCAGCTCCCTGAGTGGGGGAGCGGGGACCCAGTACTTC; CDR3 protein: CASSSLSGGAGTQYF
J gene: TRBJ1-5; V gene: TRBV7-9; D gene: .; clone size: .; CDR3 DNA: TGTGCCAGCCGGGGGGGGAGCAATCAGCCCCAGCATTTT; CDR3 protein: CASRGGSNQPQHF
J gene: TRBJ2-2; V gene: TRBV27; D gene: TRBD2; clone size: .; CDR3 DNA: TGTGCCAGCAGTGGTAGCGGGACCGACACCGGGGAGCTGTTTTTT; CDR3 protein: CASSGSGTDTGELFF
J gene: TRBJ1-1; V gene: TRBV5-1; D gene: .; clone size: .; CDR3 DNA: TGCGCCAGCAGCTTGGGAGAGGAAGGCACTGAAGCTTTCTTT; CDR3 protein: CASSLGEEGTEAFF
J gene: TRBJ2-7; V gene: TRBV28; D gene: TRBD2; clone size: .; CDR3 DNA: TGTGCCAGCAGTTTGGGAGGGGTCGAGCAGTACTTC; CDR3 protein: CASSLGGVEQYF